The rows below give T cell receptor beta chains drawn from one sample of a study of response to subunit inactivated influenza vaccine. TCRdb used MiXCR to reprocess the RT-PCR reads, holding one entry per CDR3 protein. The profile shows more than 400,000 distinct CDR3 sequences, 9.5% to 13% of them singletons. Sample: PBMCs from blood, taken roughly 45 days after vaccination. The receptor source for this set is a man aged 50 to 60 who received an inactivated influenza vaccine. CDR3s include the opening cysteine and the closing phenylalanine or tryptophan. The D gene is left open where the match is weak. Expanded clones are given a class, and other clones once, few, many or no size at all.

v_call	j_call	clone_size	d_call	cdr3_aa	cdr3_nt
TRBV10-3	TRBJ2-5	many	-	CAISPGSGETQYF	TGTGCCATCAGCCCAGGGTCCGGGGAGACCCAGTACTTC
TRBV28	TRBJ2-1	few	-	CASTPLLDSGGEQFF	TGTGCCAGCACCCCCCTTTTAGATAGCGGAGGTGAGCAGTTCTTC
TRBV7-2	TRBJ2-5	few	TRBD2	CASSSKGTSGGWETQYF	TGTGCCAGCAGCTCCAAGGGGACTAGCGGGGGTTGGGAGACCCAGTACTTC
TRBV21-1	TRBJ2-7	-	-	CASSNWDSNYEQYF	TGTGCCAGCAGCAATTGGGACTCCAACTACGAGCAGTACTTC
TRBV29-1	TRBJ2-1	many	TRBD2	CSVPYSGSGGYNEQFF	TGCAGCGTCCCTTATAGCGGGAGTGGAGGCTACAATGAGCAGTTCTTC
TRBV12-3/TRBV12-4	TRBJ1-5	many	-	CASSFVLGRYSNQPQHF	TGTGCCAGCAGTTTTGTCCTAGGACGGTATAGCAATCAGCCCCAGCATTTT
TRBV10-2	TRBJ2-7	-	-	CASSESIGGAGQYF	TGCGCCAGCAGTGAGTCGATTGGGGGCGCAGGGCAGTACTTC
TRBV15	TRBJ2-1	many	TRBD2	CATRGTSDNNEQFF	TGTGCCACTCGCGGGACTAGCGACAACAATGAGCAGTTCTTC
TRBV7-8	TRBJ1-2	-	-	CASSFGQGTYGYTF	TGTGCCAGCAGCTTCGGTCAGGGAACCTATGGCTACACCTTC
TRBV20-1	TRBJ1-1	-	-	CSARSHTEAFF	TGCAGTGCTCGTAGCCACACTGAAGCTTTCTTT
TRBV7-3	TRBJ2-2	many	TRBD1	CASSRQGANTGELFF	TGTGCCAGCAGTCGACAGGGCGCGAACACCGGGGAGCTGTTTTTT
TRBV7-2	TRBJ2-2	-	-	CASSSQPAGELFF	TGTGCCAGCAGCTCCCAACCAGCCGGGGAGCTGTTTTTT
TRBV7-9	TRBJ1-4	few	-	CASSLGSAGVLFF	TGTGCCAGCAGCTTAGGATCCGCTGGGGTCCTGTTTTTT
TRBV30	TRBJ2-2	few	-	CAWSVSLGTGELFF	TGTGCCTGGAGTGTCTCTCTGGGTACCGGGGAGCTGTTTTTT
TRBV9	TRBJ2-1	few	-	CASSEGVLSYNEQFF	TGTGCCAGCAGCGAAGGGGTACTGTCCTACAATGAGCAGTTCTTC
TRBV5-1	TRBJ2-7	-	-	CASSPDTGSYEQYF	TGCGCCAGCAGCCCAGACACTGGCTCTTACGAGCAGTACTTC
TRBV7-9	TRBJ2-5	-	-	CASSPVERGKETQYF	TGTGCCAGCAGTCCAGTGGAGAGAGGGAAGGAGACCCAGTACTTC
TRBV7-2	TRBJ2-1	-	-	CASSPLGANEQFF	TGTGCCAGCAGCCCGCTGGGGGCCAATGAGCAGTTCTTC
TRBV5-6	TRBJ2-7	-	-	CASTRRPISYEQYF	TGTGCCAGCACTCGGAGACCGATAAGCTACGAGCAGTACTTC
TRBV28	TRBJ2-7	few	TRBD1	CASSFGTGRSEQYF	TGTGCCAGCAGTTTTGGGACAGGGAGGTCCGAGCAGTACTTC
TRBV5-6	TRBJ2-3	-	-	CASSTGRSLGLINTDTQYF	TGTGCCAGCAGCACGGGGCGGTCACTAGGGCTCATAAACACAGATACGCAGTATTTT
TRBV5-1	TRBJ2-1	many	-	CASSDPVPGISYNEQFF	TGCGCCAGCAGCGATCCCGTCCCGGGCATCTCCTACAATGAGCAGTTCTTC
TRBV20-1	TRBJ2-7	-	TRBD2	CSAYVGASVEEKRGSSYEQYF	TGCAGTGCTTACGTGGGGGCAAGTGTCGAGGAGAAGCGGGGGAGCTCCTACGAGCAGTACTTC
TRBV27	TRBJ2-1	-	TRBD2	CASSLLGLAYEQFF	TGTGCCAGCAGTTTATTAGGACTAGCCTATGAGCAGTTCTTC
TRBV20-1	TRBJ1-1	many	TRBD1	CSARQGGTEAFF	TGCAGTGCAAGACAGGGTGGGACTGAAGCTTTCTTT
TRBV6-2/TRBV6-3	TRBJ1-5	few	-	CASRLWGDISNQPQHF	TGTGCCAGCAGGCTATGGGGGGACATCAGCAATCAGCCCCAGCATTTT
TRBV5-1	TRBJ2-3	many	TRBD2	CASSLDPGPIAGDTDTQYF	TGCGCCAGCAGCTTGGACCCAGGGCCTATAGCGGGAGACACAGATACGCAGTATTTT
TRBV28	TRBJ2-3	-	-	CASSKHDGFGEQYF	TGTGCCAGCAGCAAACACGACGGCTTCGGGGAGCAGTATTTT
TRBV28	TRBJ2-1	-	-	CASSRGRIYNEQFF	TGTGCCAGCAGCCGGGGCAGGATCTACAATGAGCAGTTCTTC
TRBV28	TRBJ1-6	many	-	CASRQQGDNNSPLHF	TGTGCCAGCAGACAACAGGGTGACAATAATTCACCCCTCCACTTT
TRBV5-6	TRBJ2-7	-	TRBD2	CASSLRLAVSGEQYF	TGTGCCAGCAGCTTGAGACTAGCGGTCTCTGGCGAGCAGTACTTC
TRBV7-2	TRBJ1-5	-	-	CASSLEYNQPQHF	TGTGCCAGCAGCTTAGAATACAATCAGCCCCAGCATTTT
TRBV7-2	TRBJ2-2	-	-	CASSPRSQLGGELFF	TGTGCCAGCAGCCCACGGTCCCAATTGGGCGGGGAGCTGTTTTTT
TRBV6-2/TRBV6-3	TRBJ1-1	few	-	CAVGEMNTEAFF	TGTGCCGTCGGGGAGATGAACACTGAAGCTTTCTTT
TRBV3-1	TRBJ2-2	-	-	CASSQDFGVSNTGELFF	TGTGCCAGCAGCCAAGATTTCGGAGTTTCGAACACCGGGGAGCTGTTTTTT
TRBV18	TRBJ1-6	few	-	CASSLLPGQNNSPLHF	TGTGCCAGCTCACTTCTACCGGGACAAAATAATTCACCCCTCCACTTT
TRBV4-1	TRBJ1-5	-	TRBD1	CASSRRGTGGNQPQHF	TGCGCCAGCAGCCGCCGAGGGACAGGGGGCAATCAGCCCCAGCATTTT
TRBV12-3/TRBV12-4	TRBJ1-4	few	-	CASSPRPLRDEKLFF	TGTGCCAGCAGTCCTAGACCCCTTAGAGATGAAAAACTGTTTTTT